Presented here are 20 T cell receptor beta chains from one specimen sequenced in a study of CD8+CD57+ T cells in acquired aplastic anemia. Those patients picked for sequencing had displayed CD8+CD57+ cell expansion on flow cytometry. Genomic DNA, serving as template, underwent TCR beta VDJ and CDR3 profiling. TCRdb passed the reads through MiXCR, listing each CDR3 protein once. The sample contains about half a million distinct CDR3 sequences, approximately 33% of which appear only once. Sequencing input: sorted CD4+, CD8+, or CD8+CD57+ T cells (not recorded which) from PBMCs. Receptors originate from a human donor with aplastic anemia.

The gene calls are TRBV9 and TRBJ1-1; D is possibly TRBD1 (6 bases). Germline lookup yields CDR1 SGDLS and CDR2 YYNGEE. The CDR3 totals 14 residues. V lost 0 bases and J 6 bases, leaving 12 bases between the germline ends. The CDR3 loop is CASSVGGGAPEAFF. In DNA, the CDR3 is TGTGCCAGCAGCGTAGGGGGGGGCGCCCCTGAAGCTTTCTTT.

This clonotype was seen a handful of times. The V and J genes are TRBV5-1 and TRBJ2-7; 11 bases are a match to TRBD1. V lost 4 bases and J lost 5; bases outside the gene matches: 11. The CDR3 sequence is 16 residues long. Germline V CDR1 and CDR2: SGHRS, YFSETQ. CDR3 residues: CASSLLPGQGEDEQYF. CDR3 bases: TGCGCCAGCAGCCTACTCCCGGGACAGGGGGAGGACGAGCAGTACTTC. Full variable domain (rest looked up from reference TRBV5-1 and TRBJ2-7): KAGVTQTPRYLIKTRGQQVTLSCSPISGHRSVSWYQQTPGQGLQFLFEYFSETQRNKGNFPGRFSGRQFSNSRSEMNVSTLELGDSALYLCASSLLPGQGEDEQYFGPGTRLTVT.

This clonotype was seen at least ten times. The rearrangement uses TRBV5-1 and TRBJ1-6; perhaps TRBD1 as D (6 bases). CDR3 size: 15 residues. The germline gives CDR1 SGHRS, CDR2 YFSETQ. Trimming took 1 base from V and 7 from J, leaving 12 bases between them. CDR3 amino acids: CASSLWAGANSPLHF. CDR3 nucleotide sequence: TGCGCCAGCAGCTTGTGGGCAGGGGCGAATTCACCCCTCCACTTT.

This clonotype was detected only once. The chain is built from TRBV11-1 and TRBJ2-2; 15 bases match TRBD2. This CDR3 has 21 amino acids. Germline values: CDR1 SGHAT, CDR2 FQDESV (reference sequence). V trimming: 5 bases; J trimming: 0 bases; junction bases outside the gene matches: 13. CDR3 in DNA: TGTGCCAGCAGCGAGCGACCCCTTAGGACTAGCGGGAGGGCGAACACCGGGGAGCTGTTTTTT. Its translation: CASSERPLRTSGRANTGELFF. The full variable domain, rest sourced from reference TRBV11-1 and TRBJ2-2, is EAEVAQSPRYKITEKSQAVAFWCDPISGHATLYWYRQILGQGPELLVQFQDESVVDDSQLPKDRFSAERLKGVDSTLKIQPAELGDSAMYLCASSERPLRTSGRANTGELFFGEGSRLTVL.

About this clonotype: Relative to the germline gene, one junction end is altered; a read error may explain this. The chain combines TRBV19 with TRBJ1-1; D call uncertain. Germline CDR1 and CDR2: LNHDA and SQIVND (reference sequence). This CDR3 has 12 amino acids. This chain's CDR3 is CASSIERTEALF. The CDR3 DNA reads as TGTGCCAGTAGTATCGAACGCACTGAAGCTCTCTTT. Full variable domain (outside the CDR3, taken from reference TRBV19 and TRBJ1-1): DGGITQSPKYLFRKEGQNVTLSCEQNLNHDAMYWYRQDPGQGLRLIYYSQIVNDFQKGDIAEGYSVSREKKESFPLTVTSAQKNPTAFYLCASSIERTEALFGQGTRLTVV.

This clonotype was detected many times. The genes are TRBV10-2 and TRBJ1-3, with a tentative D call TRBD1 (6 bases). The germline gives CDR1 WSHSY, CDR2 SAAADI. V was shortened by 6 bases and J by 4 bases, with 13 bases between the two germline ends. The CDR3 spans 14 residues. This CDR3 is CASRETGTGNTIYF. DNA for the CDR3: TGCGCCAGCAGAGAAACCGGGACAGGAAACACCATATATTTT.

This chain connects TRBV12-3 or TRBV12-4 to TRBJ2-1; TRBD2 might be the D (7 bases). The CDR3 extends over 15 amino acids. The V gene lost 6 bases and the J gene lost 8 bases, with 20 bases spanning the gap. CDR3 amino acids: CASRSQGRARHEQFF. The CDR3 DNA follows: TGTGCCAGCAGGAGCCAGGGGAGGGCCAGGCATGAGCAGTTCTTC.

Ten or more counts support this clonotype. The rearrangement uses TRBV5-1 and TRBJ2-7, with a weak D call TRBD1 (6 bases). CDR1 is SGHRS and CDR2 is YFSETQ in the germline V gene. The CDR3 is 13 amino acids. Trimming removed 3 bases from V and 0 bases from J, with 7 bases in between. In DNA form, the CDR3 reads TGCGCCAGCAGCTGGGACACCTCCTACGAGCAGTACTTC. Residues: CASSWDTSYEQYF. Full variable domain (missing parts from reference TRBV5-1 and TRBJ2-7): KAGVTQTPRYLIKTRGQQVTLSCSPISGHRSVSWYQQTPGQGLQFLFEYFSETQRNKGNFPGRFSGRQFSNSRSEMNVSTLELGDSALYLCASSWDTSYEQYFGPGTRLTVT.

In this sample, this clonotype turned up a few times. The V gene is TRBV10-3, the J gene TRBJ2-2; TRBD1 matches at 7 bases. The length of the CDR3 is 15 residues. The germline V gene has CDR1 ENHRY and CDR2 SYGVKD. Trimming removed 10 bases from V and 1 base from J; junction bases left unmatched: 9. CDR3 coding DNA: TGTGCCAGCAGCTCCGGGACAGAGAACACCGGGGAGCTGTTTTTT. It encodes CASSSGTENTGELFF.

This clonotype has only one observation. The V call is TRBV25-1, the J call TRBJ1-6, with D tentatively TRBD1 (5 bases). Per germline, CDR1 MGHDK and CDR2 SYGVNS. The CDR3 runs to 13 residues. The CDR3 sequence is CARPGPSGSPLHF. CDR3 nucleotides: TGTGCTAGACCGGGACCCTCGGGATCACCCCTCCACTTT.

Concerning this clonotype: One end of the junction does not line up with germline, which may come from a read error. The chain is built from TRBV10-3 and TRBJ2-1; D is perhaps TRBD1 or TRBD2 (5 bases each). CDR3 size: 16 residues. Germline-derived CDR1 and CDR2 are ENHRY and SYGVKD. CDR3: CASSDSRGVLYNEQFF. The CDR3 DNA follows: TGTGCCAGCAGTGACTCAAGAGGGGTGCTGTACAATGAGCAGTTCTTC.

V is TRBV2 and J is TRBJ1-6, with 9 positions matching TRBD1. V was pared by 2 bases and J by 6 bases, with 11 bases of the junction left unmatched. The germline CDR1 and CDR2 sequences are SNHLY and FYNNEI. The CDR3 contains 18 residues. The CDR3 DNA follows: TGTGCCAGCAGTGAATTGACAGGGGGAGATTTGTTTAATTCACCCCTCCACTTT. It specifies CASSELTGGDLFNSPLHF.

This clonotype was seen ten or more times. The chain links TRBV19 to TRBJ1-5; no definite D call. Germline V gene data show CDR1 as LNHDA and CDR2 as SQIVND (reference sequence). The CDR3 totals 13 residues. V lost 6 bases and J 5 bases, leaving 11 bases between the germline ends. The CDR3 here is CASSVERDQPQHF. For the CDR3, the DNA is TGTGCCAGTAGCGTGGAAAGGGATCAGCCCCAGCATTTT. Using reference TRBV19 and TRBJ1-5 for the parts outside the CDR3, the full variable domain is DGGITQSPKYLFRKEGQNVTLSCEQNLNHDAMYWYRQDPGQGLRLIYYSQIVNDFQKGDIAEGYSVSREKKESFPLTVTSAQKNPTAFYLCASSVERDQPQHFGDGTRLSIL.

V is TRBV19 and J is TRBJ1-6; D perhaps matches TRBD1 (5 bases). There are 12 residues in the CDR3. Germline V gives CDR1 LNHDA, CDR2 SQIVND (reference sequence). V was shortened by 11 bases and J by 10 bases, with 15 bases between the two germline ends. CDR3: CAWSPGTSPLHF. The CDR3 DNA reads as TGTGCCTGGAGTCCAGGGACCTCACCCCTCCACTTT.

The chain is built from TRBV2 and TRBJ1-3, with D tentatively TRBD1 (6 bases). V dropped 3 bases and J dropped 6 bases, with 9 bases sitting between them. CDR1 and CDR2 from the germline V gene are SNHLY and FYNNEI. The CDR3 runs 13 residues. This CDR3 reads CASSDRGENTIYF. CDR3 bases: TGTGCCAGCAGTGACAGGGGTGAAAACACCATATATTTT.

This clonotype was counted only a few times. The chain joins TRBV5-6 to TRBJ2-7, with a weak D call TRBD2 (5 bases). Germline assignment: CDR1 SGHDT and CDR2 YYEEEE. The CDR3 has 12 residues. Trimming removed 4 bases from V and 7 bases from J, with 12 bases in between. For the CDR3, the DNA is TGTGCCAGCAGCCGATGGACTGGGGAGCAGTACTTC. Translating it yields CASSRWTGEQYF.

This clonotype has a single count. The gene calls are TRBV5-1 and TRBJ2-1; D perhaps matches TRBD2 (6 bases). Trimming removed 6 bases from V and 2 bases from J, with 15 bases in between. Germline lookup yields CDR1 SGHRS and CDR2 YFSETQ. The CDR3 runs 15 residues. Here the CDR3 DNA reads TGCGCCAGCACATCCGGCGGGGCCCCCTACAATGAGCAGTTCTTC. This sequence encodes CASTSGGAPYNEQFF. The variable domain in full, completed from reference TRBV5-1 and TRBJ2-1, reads KAGVTQTPRYLIKTRGQQVTLSCSPISGHRSVSWYQQTPGQGLQFLFEYFSETQRNKGNFPGRFSGRQFSNSRSEMNVSTLELGDSALYLCASTSGGAPYNEQFFGPGTRLTVL.

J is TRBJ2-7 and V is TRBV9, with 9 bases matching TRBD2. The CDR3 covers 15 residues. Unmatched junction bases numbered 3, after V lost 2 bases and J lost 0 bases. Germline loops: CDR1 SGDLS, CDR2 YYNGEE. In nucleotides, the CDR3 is TGTGCCAGCAGCGTTGCTAGCGGGGTCTCCTACGAGCAGTACTTC. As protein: CASSVASGVSYEQYF.

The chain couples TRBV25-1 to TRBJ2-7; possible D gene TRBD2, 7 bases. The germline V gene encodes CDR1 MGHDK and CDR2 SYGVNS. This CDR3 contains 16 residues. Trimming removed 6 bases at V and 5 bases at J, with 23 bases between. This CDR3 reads CASSPPGGAFTDEQYF. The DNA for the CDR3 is TGTGCCAGCAGCCCCCCGGGGGGCGCTTTCACTGACGAGCAGTACTTC.

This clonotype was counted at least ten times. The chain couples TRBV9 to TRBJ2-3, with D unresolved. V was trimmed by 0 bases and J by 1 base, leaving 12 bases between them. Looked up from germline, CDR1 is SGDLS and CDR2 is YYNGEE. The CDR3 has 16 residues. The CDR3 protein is CASSVEDLLGTDTQYF. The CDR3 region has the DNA TGTGCCAGCAGCGTAGAAGACCTCTTGGGCACAGATACGCAGTATTTT.